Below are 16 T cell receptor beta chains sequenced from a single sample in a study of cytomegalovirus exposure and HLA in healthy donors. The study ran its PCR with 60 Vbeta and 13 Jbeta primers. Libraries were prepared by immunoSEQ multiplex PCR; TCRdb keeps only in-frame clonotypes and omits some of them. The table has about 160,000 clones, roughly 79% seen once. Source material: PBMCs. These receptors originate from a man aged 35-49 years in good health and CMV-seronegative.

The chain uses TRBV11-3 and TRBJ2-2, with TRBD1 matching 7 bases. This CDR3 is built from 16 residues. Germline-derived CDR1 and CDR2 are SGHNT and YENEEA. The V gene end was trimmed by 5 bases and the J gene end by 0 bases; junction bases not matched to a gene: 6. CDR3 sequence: CASSAGGQPNTGELFF. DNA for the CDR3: TGTGCCAGCAGCGCTGGGGGACAGCCGAACACCGGGGAGCTGTTTTTT.

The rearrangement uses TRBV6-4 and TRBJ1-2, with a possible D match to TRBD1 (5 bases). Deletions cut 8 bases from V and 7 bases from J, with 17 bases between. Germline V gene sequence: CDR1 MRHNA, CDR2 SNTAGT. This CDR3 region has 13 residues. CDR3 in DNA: TGTGCCAGCCGCGACCCCCGTCAGGGTGGCTACACCTTC. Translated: CASRDPRQGGYTF.

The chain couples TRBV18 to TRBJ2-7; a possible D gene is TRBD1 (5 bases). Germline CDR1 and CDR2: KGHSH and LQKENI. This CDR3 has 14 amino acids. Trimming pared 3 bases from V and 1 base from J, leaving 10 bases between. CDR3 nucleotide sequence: TGTGCCAGCTCACCCAAACAGGAATCCTACGAGCAGTACGTC. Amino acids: CASSPKQESYEQYV.

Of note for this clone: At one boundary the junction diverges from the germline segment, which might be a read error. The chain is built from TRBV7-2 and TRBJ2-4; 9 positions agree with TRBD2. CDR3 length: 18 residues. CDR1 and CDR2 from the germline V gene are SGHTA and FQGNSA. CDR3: CASSAQSGTSIAKNSQYF. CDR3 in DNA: TGTGCCAGCAGCGCCCAGTCCGGGACTAGCATAGCCAAAAACAGTCAGTACTTC.

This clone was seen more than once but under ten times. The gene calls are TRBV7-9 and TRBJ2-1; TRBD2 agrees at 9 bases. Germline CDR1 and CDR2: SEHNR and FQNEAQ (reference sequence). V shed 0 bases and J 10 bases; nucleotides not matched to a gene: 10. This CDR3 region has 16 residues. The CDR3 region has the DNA TGTGCCAGCAGCTTAGCAGAAGATGTAGCGGGAGACGAGCAGTTCTTC. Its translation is CASSLAEDVAGDEQFF. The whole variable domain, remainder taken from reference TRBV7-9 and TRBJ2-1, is DTGVSQNPRHKITKRGQNVTFRCDPISEHNRLYWYRQTLGQGPEFLTYFQNEAQLEKSRLLSDRFSAERPKGSFSTLEIQRTEQGDSAMYLCASSLAEDVAGDEQFFGPGTRLTVL.

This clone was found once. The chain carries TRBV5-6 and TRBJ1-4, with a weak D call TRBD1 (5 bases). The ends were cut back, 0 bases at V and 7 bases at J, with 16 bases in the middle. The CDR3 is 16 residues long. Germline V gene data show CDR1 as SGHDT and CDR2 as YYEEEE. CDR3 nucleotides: TGTGCCAGCAGCTTGGGAAGCAATTCGGGGGGTGAAAAACTGTTTTTT. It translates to CASSLGSNSGGEKLFF.

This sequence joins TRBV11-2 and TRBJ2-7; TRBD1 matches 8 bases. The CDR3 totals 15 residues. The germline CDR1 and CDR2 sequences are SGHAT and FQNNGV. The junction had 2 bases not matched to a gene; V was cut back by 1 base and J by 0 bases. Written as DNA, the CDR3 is TGTGCCAGCAGCTTAGCCGGGACAGGCTCCTACGAGCAGTACGTC. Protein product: CASSLAGTGSYEQYV.

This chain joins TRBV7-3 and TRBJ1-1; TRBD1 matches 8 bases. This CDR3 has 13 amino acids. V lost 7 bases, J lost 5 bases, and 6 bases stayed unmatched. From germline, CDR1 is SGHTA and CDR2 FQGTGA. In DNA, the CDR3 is TGTGCCAGCAAGCAGGGGGCATGGACTGAAGCTTTCTTT. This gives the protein CASKQGAWTEAFF.

CDR3 sequence (DNA): TGTGTCAGGGGCTACGAAGCCGTTTTACCCCAGTACTTC. As protein: CVRGYEAVLPQYF. J is TRBJ2-5 and V is TRBV28, with D perhaps TRBD1 (6 bases). Germline assignment: CDR1 MDHEN and CDR2 SYDVKM. The CDR3 is 13 amino acids.

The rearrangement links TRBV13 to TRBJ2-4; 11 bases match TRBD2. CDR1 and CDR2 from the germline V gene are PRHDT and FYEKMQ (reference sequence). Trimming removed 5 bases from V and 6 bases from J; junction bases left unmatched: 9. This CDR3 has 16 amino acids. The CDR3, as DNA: TGTGCCAGCAGCGACGGACTAGCGGGTGGTAGAAACATTCAGTACTTC. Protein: CASSDGLAGGRNIQYF.

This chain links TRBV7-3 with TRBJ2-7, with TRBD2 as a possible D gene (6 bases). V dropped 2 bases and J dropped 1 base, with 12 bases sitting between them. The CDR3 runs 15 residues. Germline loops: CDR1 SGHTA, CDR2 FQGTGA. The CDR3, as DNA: TGTGCCAGCAGCTTAGGTCGCGGGGAATCCTACGAGCAGTACTTC. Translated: CASSLGRGESYEQYF.

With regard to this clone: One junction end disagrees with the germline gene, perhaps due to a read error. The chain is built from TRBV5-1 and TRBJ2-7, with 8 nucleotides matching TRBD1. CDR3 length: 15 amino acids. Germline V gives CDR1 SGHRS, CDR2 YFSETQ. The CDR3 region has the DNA TGCGCCAGCAGCCTTGGACAGGGCAGCTCCTACGAGCGGTACTTC. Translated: CASSLGQGSSYERYF.

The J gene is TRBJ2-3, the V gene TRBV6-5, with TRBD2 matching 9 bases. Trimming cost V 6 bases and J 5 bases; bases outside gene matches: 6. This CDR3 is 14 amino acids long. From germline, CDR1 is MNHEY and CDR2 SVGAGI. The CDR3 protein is CASRKAGGGDTQYF. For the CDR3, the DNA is TGTGCCAGCAGGAAAGCGGGAGGAGGAGATACGCAGTATTTT.

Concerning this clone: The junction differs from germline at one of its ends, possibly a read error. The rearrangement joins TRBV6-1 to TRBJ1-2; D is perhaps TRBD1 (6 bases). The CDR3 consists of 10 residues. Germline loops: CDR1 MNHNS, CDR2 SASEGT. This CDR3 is CASSQGGELF. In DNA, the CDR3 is TGTGCCAGCAGCCAAGGGGGAGAACTCTTC.

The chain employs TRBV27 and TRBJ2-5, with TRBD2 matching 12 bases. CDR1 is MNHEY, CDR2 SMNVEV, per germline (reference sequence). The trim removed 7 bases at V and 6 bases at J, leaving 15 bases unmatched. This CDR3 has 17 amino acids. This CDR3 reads CASMSTLAGGLGKTQYF. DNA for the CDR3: TGTGCCAGCATGAGCACCCTAGCGGGAGGGCTTGGAAAGACCCAGTACTTC.

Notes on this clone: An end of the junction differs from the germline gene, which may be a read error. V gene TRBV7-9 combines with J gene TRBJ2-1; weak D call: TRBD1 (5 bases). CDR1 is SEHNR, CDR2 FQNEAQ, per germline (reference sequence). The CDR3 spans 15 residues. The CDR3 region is CSSSLGGHPYNEQFF. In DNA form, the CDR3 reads TGTTCCAGCAGCTTAGGCGGACACCCGTACAATGAGCAGTTCTTC.